The clone carrying this TCR beta chain was picked up a small number of times. These data originate in a study of human T cells and chemical hapten exposure. TCRdb processed the RACE reads anew with MiXCR; each CDR3 protein has one entry. This sample has just over 350,000 distinct CDR3 sequences, with about 6% found just once. Time point reported: patch test 2, 6 weeks after DPC sensitization. The treatment here: therapeutic diphenylcyclopropenone sensitization with weekly scalp DPC. Germline-derived CDR1 and CDR2 are MDHEN and SYDVKM. Trimming stripped 5 bases from V and 11 bases from J, with 18 bases between. The CDR3 contains 13 residues.

The V gene is TRBV28, the J gene TRBJ1-1; tentatively, D is TRBD1 (5 bases). The TCR sequence derives from a woman aged 18-29 years with alopecia areata. Some clones in this sample may be carry-over from other donors' samples. Source: whole blood, taken in connection with sensitization to the hapten diphenylcyclopropenone (DPC). CDR3 coding DNA: TGTGCCAGCAGTGAAGGAGACAGCCGTGAGGCTTTCTTT. Translated, it gives CASSEGDSREAFF.